Listed here are 5 T cell receptor beta chains from one sample, sequenced in a study of T cells after yellow fever vaccination. TCRdb processed the 5' RACE reads anew with MiXCR; each CDR3 protein has one entry. The table includes approximately 170,000 distinct CDR3 sequences, 9.5% to 12% detected once. The specimen was CD8+ T cells sorted from PBMCs, collected 15 days after the yellow fever booster vaccination. The receptors were gathered from a man younger than 30 who received the YFV17D yellow fever vaccine.

The V call is TRBV21-1, the J call TRBJ2-7; the table assigns TRBD1, which was not confirmed against the DNA. TRBV21-1 is a known pseudogene. The CDR3 runs to 17 residues. CDR3 sequence (DNA): TGTGCCAGCAGCAAAGCGGGCAGACAGAAAACGACGTACGAGCAGTACTTC. Translating it yields CASSKAGRQKTTYEQYF.

The V gene is TRBV20-1, the J gene TRBJ1-2; D is perhaps TRBD1 (5 bases). This CDR3 has 12 residues. Deletions cut 5 bases from V and 5 bases from J, with 12 bases between. The germline CDR1 and CDR2 sequences are DFQATT and SNEGSKA (reference sequence). In nucleotides, the CDR3 is TGCAGTGCTCCTGTCGGGGGATATGGCTACACCTTC. It is translated as CSAPVGGYGYTF.

This clonotype was recorded a few times. The rearrangement joins TRBV6-2 or TRBV6-3 to TRBJ1-1; D may be TRBD1 (5 bases). Trimming cost V 0 bases and J 2 bases, with 10 bases left between them. CDR3 length equals 15 residues. Per the germline V gene, CDR1 is MNHEY and CDR2 is SVGEGT. CDR3 nucleotide sequence: TGTGCCAGCAGTTACTCCGGGGCAGCTAACACTGAAGCTTTCTTT. Amino acid sequence: CASSYSGAANTEAFF.

This clonotype was recorded a few times. The chain couples TRBV5-1 to TRBJ2-7; D may be TRBD1 or TRBD2 (6 bases each). The CDR3 spans 16 residues. Deletions cut 0 bases from V and 1 base from J, with 14 bases between. Germline CDR1 reads SGHRS; CDR2 reads YFSETQ. CDR3 protein: CASSLVGGQTSYEQYV. In nucleotides, the CDR3 is TGCGCCAGCAGCTTGGTCGGGGGCCAGACATCCTACGAGCAGTACGTC.

The CDR3 DNA sequence: TGCGCCAGCCTAGGGAGCTATGGCTACACCTTC. It codes for CASLGSYGYTF. The chain couples TRBV5-1 to TRBJ1-2; D is undetermined. The CDR3 consists of 11 residues. Germline loops: CDR1 SGHRS, CDR2 YFSETQ. V lost 7 bases and J lost 4, with 8 bases in between. Complete variable domain (other parts from reference TRBV5-1 and TRBJ1-2): KAGVTQTPRYLIKTRGQQVTLSCSPISGHRSVSWYQQTPGQGLQFLFEYFSETQRNKGNFPGRFSGRQFSNSRSEMNVSTLELGDSALYLCASLGSYGYTFGSGTRLTVV.